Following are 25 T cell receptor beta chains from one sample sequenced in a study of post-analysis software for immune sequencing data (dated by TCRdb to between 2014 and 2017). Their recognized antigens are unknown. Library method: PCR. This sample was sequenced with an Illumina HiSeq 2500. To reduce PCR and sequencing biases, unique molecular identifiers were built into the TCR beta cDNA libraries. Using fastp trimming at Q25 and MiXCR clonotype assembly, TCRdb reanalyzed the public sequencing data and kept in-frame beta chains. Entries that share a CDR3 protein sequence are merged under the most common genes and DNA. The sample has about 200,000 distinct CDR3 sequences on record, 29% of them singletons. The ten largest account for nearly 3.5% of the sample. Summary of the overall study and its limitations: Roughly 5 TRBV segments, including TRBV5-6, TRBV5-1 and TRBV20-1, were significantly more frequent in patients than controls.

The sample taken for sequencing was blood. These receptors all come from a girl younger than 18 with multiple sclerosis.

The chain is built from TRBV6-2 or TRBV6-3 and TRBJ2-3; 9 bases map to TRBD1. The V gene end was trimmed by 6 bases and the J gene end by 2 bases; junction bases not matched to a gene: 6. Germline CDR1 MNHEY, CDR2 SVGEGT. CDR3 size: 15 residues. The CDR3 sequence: CASRGQGSHTDTQYF. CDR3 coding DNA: TGTGCCAGCAGAGGACAGGGGAGCCACACAGATACGCAGTATTTT.

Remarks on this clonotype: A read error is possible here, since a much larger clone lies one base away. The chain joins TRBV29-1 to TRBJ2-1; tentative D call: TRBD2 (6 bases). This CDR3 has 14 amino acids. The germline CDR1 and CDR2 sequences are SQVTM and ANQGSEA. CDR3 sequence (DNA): TGCAGCGTTGAAACGGGCGCGGGGCGGGATGAGCGGTTCTTC. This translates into CSVETGAGRDERFF.

The CDR3 is CASNSGGHRTATNEKLFF. DNA for the CDR3: TGTGCCAGCAACTCAGGGGGACACCGGACCGCAACTAATGAAAAACTGTTTTTT. The chain carries TRBV7-9 and TRBJ1-4; the match to TRBD1 covers 7 bases. Germline loops: CDR1 SEHNR, CDR2 FQNEAQ (reference sequence). V lost 7 bases to trimming and J lost 0 bases; unmatched junction nucleotides: 14. The CDR3 consists of 18 residues.

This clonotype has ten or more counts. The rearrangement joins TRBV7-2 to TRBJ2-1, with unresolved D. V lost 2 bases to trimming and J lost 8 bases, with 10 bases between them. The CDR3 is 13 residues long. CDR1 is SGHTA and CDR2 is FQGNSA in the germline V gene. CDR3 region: CASSLHLSYEQFF. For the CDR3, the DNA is TGTGCCAGCAGCTTACATCTATCCTATGAGCAGTTCTTC.

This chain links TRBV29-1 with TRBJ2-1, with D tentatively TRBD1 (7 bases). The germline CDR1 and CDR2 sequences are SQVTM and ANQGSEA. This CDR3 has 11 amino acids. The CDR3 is CGGGTDYEQFF. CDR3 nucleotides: TGCGGCGGCGGGACAGATTATGAGCAGTTCTTC.

The chain's CDR3 is CASSFRLAGQETQYF. DNA for the CDR3: TGTGCCAGCAGCTTTCGACTAGCGGGGCAAGAGACCCAGTACTTC. The V and J genes are TRBV7-2 and TRBJ2-5; 11 bases are a match to TRBD2. The V and J ends lost 3 bases and 2 bases, in that order; junction bases with no gene match: 2. CDR1 is SGHTA, CDR2 FQGNSA, per germline. The CDR3 totals 15 residues.

The CDR3 here is CASSSGDEQFF. As DNA, the CDR3 is TGCGCCAGCAGCTCAGGCGATGAGCAGTTCTTC. The chain is built from TRBV5-1 and TRBJ2-1, with unresolved D. Germline V lookup: CDR1 SGHRS, CDR2 YFSETQ. CDR3 length: 11 amino acids. V dropped 3 bases and J dropped 8 bases, with 6 bases sitting between them.

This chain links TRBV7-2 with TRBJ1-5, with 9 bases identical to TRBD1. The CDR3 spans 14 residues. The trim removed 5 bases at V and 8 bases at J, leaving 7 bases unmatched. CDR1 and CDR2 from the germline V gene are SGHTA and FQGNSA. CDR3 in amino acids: CASSPRQGGKPQHF. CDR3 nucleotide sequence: TGTGCCAGCAGCCCTCGACAGGGGGGTAAGCCCCAGCATTTT.

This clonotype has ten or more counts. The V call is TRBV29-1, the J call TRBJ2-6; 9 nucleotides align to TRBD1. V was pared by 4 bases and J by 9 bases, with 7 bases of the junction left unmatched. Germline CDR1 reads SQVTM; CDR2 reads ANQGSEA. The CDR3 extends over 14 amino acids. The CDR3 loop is CSVVLGQGSNVLTF. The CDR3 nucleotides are TGCAGCGTTGTTTTGGGACAGGGAAGCAACGTCCTGACTTTC.

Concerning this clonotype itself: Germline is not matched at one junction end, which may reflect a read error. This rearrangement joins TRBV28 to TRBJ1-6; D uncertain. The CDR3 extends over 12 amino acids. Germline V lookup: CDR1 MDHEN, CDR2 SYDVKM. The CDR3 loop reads CASSLWWSPPHF. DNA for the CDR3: TGTGCCAGCAGTTTATGGTGGTCACCCCCCCACTTT.

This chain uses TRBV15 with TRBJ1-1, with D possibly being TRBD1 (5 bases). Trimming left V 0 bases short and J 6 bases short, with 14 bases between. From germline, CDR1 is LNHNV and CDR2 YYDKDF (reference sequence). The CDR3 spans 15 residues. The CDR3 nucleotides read TGTGCCACCAGCAGAGATAATCAGAGGGGCGCTGAAGCTTTCTTT. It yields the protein CATSRDNQRGAEAFF.

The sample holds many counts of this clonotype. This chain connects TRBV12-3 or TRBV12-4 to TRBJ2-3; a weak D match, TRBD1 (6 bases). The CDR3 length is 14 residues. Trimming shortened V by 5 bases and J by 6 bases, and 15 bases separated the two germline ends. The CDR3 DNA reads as TGTGCCAGCAGTCGGCAGGGGATTGGGGATACGCAGTATTTT. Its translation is CASSRQGIGDTQYF.

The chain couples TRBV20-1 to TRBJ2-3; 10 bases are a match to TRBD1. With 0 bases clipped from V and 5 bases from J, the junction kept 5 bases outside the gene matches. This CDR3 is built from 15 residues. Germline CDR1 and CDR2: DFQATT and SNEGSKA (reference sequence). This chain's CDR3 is CSARDGTGAEDTQYF. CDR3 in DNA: TGCAGTGCTAGAGACGGGACAGGGGCCGAAGATACGCAGTATTTT.

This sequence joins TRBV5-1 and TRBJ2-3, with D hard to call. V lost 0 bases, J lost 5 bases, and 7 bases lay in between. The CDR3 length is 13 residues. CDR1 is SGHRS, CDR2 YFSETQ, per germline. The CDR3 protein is CASSLATRDTQYF. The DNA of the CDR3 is TGCGCCAGCAGCTTGGCGACGCGAGATACGCAGTATTTT.

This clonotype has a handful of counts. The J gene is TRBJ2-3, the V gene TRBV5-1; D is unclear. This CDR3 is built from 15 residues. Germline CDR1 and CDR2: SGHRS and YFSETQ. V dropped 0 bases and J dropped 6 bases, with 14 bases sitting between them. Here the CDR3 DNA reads TGCGCCAGCAGCTTGGCCTGGGCTAGTTCCGATACGCAGTATTTT. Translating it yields CASSLAWASSDTQYF.

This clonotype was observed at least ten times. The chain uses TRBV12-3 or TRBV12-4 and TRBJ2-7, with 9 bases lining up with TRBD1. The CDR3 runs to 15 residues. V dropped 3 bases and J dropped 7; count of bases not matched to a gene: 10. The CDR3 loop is CASSFPGQGYREQYF. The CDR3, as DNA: TGTGCCAGCAGTTTCCCGGGACAGGGCTACAGGGAGCAGTACTTC.

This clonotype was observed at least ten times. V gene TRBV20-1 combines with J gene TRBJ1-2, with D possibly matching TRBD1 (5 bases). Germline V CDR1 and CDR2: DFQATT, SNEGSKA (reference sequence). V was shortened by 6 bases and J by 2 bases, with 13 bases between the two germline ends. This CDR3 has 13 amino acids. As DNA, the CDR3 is TGCAGTGCGGGGACGTCGTCAAACTATGGCTACACCTTC. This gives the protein CSAGTSSNYGYTF.

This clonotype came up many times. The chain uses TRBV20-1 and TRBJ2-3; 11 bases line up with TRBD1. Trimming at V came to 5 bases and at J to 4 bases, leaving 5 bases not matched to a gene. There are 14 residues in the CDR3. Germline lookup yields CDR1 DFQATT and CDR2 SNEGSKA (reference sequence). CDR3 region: CSAPGTGGPDTQYF. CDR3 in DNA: TGCAGTGCTCCAGGGACAGGGGGACCAGATACGCAGTATTTT.

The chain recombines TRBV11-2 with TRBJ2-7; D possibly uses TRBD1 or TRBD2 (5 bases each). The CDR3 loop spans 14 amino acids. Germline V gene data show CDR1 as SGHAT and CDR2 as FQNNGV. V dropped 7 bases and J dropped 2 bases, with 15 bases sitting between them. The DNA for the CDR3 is TGTGCCAGCACCCTTGGGACGGGCCCCTACGAGCAGTACTTC. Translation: CASTLGTGPYEQYF. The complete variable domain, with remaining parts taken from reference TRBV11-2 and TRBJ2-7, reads EAGVAQSPRYKIIEKRQSVAFWCNPISGHATLYWYQQILGQGPKLLIQFQNNGVVDDSQLPKDRFSAERLKGVDSTLKIQPAKLEDSAVYLCASTLGTGPYEQYFGPGTRLTVT.

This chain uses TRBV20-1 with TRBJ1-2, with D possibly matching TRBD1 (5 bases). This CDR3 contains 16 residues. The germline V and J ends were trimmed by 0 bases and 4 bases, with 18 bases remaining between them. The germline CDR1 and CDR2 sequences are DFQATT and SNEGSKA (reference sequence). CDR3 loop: CSARDLDRSAPYGYTF. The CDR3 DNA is TGCAGTGCTAGAGATTTAGACAGATCAGCCCCCTATGGCTACACCTTC.

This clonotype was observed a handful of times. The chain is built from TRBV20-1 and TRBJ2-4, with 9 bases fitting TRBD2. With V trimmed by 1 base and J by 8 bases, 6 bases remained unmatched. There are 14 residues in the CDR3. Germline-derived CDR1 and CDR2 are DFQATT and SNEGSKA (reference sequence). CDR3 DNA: TGCAGTGCTAGAGTCGGTCTAGCGGGGTACATTCAGTACTTC. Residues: CSARVGLAGYIQYF.

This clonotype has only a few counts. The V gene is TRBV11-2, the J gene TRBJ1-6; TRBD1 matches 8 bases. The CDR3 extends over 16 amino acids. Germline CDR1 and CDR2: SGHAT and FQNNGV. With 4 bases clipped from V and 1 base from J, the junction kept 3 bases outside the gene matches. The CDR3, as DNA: TGTGCCAGCAGCTCAGGGGGCTTGTCCTATAATTCACCCCTCCACTTT. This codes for CASSSGGLSYNSPLHF.

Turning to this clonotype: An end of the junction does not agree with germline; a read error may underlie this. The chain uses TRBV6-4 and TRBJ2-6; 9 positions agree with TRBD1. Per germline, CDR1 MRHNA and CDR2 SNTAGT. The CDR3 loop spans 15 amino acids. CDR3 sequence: CASSEDRGGANVRTF. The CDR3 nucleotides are TGTGCCAGCAGTGAGGACAGGGGTGGGGCCAACGTCCGGACTTTC.

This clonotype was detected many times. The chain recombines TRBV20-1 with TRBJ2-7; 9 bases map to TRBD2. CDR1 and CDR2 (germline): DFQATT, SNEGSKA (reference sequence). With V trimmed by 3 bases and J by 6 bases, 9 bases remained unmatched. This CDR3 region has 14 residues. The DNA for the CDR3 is TGCAGTGCTAGTCTGGCGGGAGGGCCTAGCGAGCAGTACTTC. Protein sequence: CSASLAGGPSEQYF.

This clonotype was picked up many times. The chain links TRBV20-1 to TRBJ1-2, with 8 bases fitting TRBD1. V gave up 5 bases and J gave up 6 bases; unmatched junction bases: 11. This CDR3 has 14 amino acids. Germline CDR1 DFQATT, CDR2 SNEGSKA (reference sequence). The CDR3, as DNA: TGCAGTGCTGACCCCGGGACAGGCCTGGATGGCTACACCTTC. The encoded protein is CSADPGTGLDGYTF.